This is a list of T cell receptor beta chains from one sample in a study of lymphopenia after photon versus proton radiotherapy. Sequencing used immunoSEQ multiplex PCR; TCRdb keeps in-frame clones, though not all of them. The sample yields over 25,000 clones, roughly 88% seen once. The sequencing used peripheral blood, collected from a patient treated with photon-based radiotherapy. The source is a woman between 50 and 59 years old with pancreatic cancer. CDR3s include the opening cysteine and the closing phenylalanine or tryptophan. Each record gives: V gene, D gene, clone size, J gene, CDR3 protein, CDR3 DNA. D genes are given only for firm matches. Some rows have no size entry. The others give once, few or many, or a class for an expanded clone.

>TRBV6-6|NA|NA|TRBJ1-6
CASSDRTNSPLHF
TGTGCCAGCAGTGACAGAACGAATTCACCCCTCCACTTT
>TRBV15|TRBD1|once|TRBJ1-1
CATRGQGEAFF
TGTGCCACCAGAGGACAGGGTGAAGCTTTCTTT
>TRBV13|NA|NA|TRBJ2-7
CASSLGPGEVDEQYF
TGTGCCAGCAGCTTAGGCCCGGGGGAGGTAGACGAGCAGTACTTC
>TRBV30|TRBD1|NA|TRBJ1-4
CAWNSGTGGEKLFF
TGTGCCTGGAATTCCGGGACAGGAGGTGAAAAACTGTTTTTT
>TRBV11-2|TRBD2|NA|TRBJ2-1
CASTRGRVGFNEQFF
TGTGCCAGCACCCGCGGGAGAGTGGGTTTCAATGAGCAGTTCTTC
>TRBV7-9|NA|few|TRBJ2-1
CASSDHGGNEQFF
TGTGCCAGCAGCGACCATGGCGGGAATGAGCAGTTCTTC
>TRBV19|NA|NA|TRBJ1-5
CASSIRDGNQPQHF
TGTGCCAGTAGTATAAGGGACGGCAATCAGCCCCAGCATTTT
>TRBV30|NA|few|TRBJ2-5
CAWSVGSKGETQYF
TGTGCCTGGAGTGTAGGGTCGAAGGGGGAGACCCAGTACTTC
>TRBV4-3|TRBD2|NA|TRBJ2-1
CASSQNLAISGRAGEQFF
TGCGCCAGCAGCCAAAATTTAGCAATTAGCGGGAGGGCCGGGGAGCAGTTCTTC
>TRBV5-1|TRBD1|NA|TRBJ2-7
CASSPGGTGDYEQYF
TGCGCCAGCAGCCCAGGAGGGACAGGGGACTACGAGCAGTACTTC
>TRBV27|NA|few|TRBJ1-5
CASSLYPPSGSNQPQHF
TGTGCCAGCAGTTTATATCCCCCCTCCGGGAGCAATCAGCCCCAGCATTTT
>TRBV30|NA|NA|TRBJ2-3
CAWSVQPSGSTDTQYF
TGTGCCTGGAGTGTACAGCCGAGCGGGAGCACAGATACGCAGTATTTT
>TRBV9|TRBD2|NA|TRBJ2-7
CASSSGGAGGPDWEQYF
TGTGCCAGCTCCTCGGGTGGGGCGGGAGGCCCGGATTGGGAGCAGTACTTC
>TRBV9|TRBD1|NA|TRBJ2-6
CASRPDRRLESSGANVLTF
TGTGCCAGCAGACCGGACAGGCGATTAGAAAGCTCTGGGGCCAACGTCCTGACTTTC
>TRBV6-5|NA|NA|TRBJ2-7
CASSPTRGSAYEQYF
TGTGCCAGCAGTCCGACGCGGGGAAGCGCCTACGAGCAGTACTTC
>TRBV28|TRBD1|NA|TRBJ1-1
CASRRDRGRNGEAFF
TGTGCCAGCAGACGAGACAGGGGGCGGAATGGCGAAGCTTTCTTT
>TRBV5-1|NA|NA|TRBJ1-1
CASGPTGPPGAEAFF
TGCGCCAGCGGCCCCACCGGGCCCCCCGGCGCTGAAGCTTTCTTT
>TRBV19|NA|NA|TRBJ2-1
CASSQGPPSPREQFF
TGTGCCAGTAGTCAGGGTCCGCCATCCCCGCGGGAGCAGTTCTTC
>TRBV5-1|TRBD1|NA|TRBJ2-2
CASSTGQAAGELFF
TGCGCCAGCAGCACTGGACAGGCAGCCGGGGAGCTGTTTTTT
>TRBV6-5|NA|NA|TRBJ2-5
CASGVLGGETQYF
TGTGCCAGCGGGGTTCTGGGGGGAGAGACCCAGTACTTC